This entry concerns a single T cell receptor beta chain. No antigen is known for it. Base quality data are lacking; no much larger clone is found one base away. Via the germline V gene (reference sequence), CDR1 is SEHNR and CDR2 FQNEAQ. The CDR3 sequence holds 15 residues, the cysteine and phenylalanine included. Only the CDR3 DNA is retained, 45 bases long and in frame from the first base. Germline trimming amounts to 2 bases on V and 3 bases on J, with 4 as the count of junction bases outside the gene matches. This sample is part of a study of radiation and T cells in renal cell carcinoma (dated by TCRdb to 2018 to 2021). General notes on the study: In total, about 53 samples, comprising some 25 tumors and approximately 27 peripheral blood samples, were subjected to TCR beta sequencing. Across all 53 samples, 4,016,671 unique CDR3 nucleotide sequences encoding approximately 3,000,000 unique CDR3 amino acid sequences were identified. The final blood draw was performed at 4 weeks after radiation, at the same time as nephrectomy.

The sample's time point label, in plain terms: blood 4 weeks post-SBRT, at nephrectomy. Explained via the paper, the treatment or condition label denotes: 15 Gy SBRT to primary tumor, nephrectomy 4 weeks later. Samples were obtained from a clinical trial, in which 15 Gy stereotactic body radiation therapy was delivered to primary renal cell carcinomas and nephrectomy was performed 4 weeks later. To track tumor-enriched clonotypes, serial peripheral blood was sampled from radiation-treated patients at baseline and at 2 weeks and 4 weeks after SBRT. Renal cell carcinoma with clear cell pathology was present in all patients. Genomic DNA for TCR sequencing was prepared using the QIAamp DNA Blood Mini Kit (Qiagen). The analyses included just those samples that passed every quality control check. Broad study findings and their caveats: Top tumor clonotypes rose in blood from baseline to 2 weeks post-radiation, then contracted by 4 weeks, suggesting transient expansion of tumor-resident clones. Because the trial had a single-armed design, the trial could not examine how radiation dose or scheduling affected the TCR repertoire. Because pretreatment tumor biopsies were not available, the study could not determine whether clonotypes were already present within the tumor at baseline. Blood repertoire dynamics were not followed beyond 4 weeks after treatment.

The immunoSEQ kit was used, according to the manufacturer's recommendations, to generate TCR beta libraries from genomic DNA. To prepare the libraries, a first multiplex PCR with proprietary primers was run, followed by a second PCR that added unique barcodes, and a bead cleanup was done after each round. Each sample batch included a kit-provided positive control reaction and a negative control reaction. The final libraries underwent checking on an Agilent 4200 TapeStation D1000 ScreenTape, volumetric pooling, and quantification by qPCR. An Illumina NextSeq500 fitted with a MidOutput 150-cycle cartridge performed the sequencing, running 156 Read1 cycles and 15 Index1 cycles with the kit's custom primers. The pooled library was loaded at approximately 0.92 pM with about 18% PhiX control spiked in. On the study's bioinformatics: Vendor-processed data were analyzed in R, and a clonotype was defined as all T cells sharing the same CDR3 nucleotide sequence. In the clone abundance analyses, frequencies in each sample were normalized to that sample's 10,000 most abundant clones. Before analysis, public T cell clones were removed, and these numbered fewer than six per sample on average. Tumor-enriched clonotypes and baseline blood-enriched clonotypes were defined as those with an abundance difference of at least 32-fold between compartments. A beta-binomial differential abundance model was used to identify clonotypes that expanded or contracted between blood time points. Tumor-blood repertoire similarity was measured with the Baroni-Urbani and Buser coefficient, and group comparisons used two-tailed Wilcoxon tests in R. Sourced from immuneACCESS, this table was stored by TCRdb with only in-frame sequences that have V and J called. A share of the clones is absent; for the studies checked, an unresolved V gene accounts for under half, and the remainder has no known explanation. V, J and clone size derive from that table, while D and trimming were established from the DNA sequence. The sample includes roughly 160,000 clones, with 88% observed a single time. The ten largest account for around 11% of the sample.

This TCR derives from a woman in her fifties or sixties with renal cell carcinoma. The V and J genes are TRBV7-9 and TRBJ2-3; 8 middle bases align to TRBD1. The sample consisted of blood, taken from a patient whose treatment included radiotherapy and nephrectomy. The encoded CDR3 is CASSLTGGRTDTQYF. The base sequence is TGTGCCAGCAGCTTAACAGGGGGAAGGACAGATACGCAGTATTTT. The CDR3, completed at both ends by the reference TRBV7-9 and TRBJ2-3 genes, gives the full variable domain DTGVSQNPRHKITKRGQNVTFRCDPISEHNRLYWYRQTLGQGPEFLTYFQNEAQLEKSRLLSDRFSAERPKGSFSTLEIQRTEQGDSAMYLCASSLTGGRTDTQYFGPGTRLTVL.